This T cell receptor (beta chain) was sequenced during a study of blood T cell repertoires in COVID-19. At the level of the study: The samples span acute and convalescent COVID-19 from the United States, Italy and Spain.

Germline loops: CDR1 KGHSH, CDR2 LQKENI. This CDR3 is built from 16 residues. Losses at the gene ends were 3 bases for V and 6 bases for J; bases not matched to a gene: 9. Libraries were prepared by immunoSEQ multiplex PCR; TCRdb keeps only in-frame clonotypes and omits some of them. The data contain roughly 290,000 clones, 75% to 90% of them singletons. The TCR sequence derives from a man younger than 45 with acute or convalescent COVID-19. The V and J genes are TRBV18 and TRBJ2-7; TRBD1 matches at 12 bases. Sequencing was carried out using peripheral blood. The chain's CDR3 is CASSPGTGTGGSEQYF. The CDR3 DNA reads as TGTGCCAGCTCACCGGGGACCGGGACAGGGGGCTCCGAGCAGTACTTC.